The 9 T cell receptor beta chains below were found in one sample sequenced in a study of blood T cell repertoires in COVID-19. Measured with immunoSEQ multiplex PCR; TCRdb has only the in-frame clones, and not every one. The sample consists of about 240,000 clones, about 79% of them appearing once. Sequences were obtained from peripheral blood. The receptors shown here come from a woman of 80 years or more with acute or convalescent COVID-19.

Concerning this clone itself: The junction and the germline gene differ at one end; a read error may be behind it. The gene calls are TRBV30 and TRBJ1-3; D not certain. The germline V gene has CDR1 GTSNPN and CDR2 SVGIG (reference sequence). The CDR3 contains 13 residues. The CDR3: CAWSNNAGGPLNF. CDR3 DNA sequence: TGTGCCTGGAGTAACAACGCGGGCGGCCCACTGAATTTT.

The chain carries TRBV6-1 and TRBJ1-2; perhaps TRBD1 as D (6 bases). CDR1 MNHNS and CDR2 SASEGT come from the germline V gene. This CDR3 has 16 residues. V was pared by 3 bases and J by 5 bases, with 19 bases between. The DNA of the CDR3 is TGTGCCAGCAGTGATCCGCGGACAGTCAAGATTTATGGCTACACCTTC. Amino acids: CASSDPRTVKIYGYTF.

A single count supports this clone. The V and J genes are TRBV18 and TRBJ1-3; 9 bases fit TRBD1. CDR1 KGHSH and CDR2 LQKENI come from the germline V gene. The CDR3 spans 17 residues. V was clipped by 2 bases and J by 0 bases; unmatched bases: 5. Here the CDR3 DNA reads TGTGCCAGCTCACCAAGGGGACAGGGTCTCTCTGGAAACACCATATATTTT. Protein product: CASSPRGQGLSGNTIYF.

This clone was detected ten times or more. This rearrangement joins TRBV3-1 (or the pseudogene TRBV3-2) to TRBJ2-7; 7 nucleotides align to TRBD1. The CDR3 is 14 amino acids. Germline V lookup: CDR1 LGHDT, CDR2 YNNKEL (reference sequence). With V trimmed by 1 base and J by 6 bases, 6 bases remained unmatched. CDR3 sequence: CASSQGTGVGEQYF. The CDR3 DNA is TGTGCCAGCAGCCAAGGGACAGGTGTAGGCGAGCAGTACTTC.

There are a few counts of this clone. The V and J genes are TRBV5-4 and TRBJ1-2; 10 bases are a match to TRBD1. CDR1 is SGHNT and CDR2 is YYREEE in the germline V gene (reference sequence). The V gene end was trimmed by 4 bases and the J gene end by 13 bases; junction bases not matched to a gene: 13. The CDR3 has 14 residues. The CDR3 is CASSQKTGGRKGTF. In DNA form, the CDR3 reads TGTGCCAGCAGCCAGAAGACAGGGGGCCGTAAGGGCACCTTC.

The chain employs TRBV4-1 and TRBJ2-7, with 7 nucleotides matching TRBD1. CDR3 length: 18 amino acids. From germline, CDR1 is MGHRA and CDR2 YSYEKL. V lost 2 bases and J lost 2; bases outside the gene matches: 15. CDR3 sequence: CASSQPFSGTALTYEQYF. The CDR3 DNA follows: TGCGCCAGCAGCCAACCATTTTCCGGGACAGCCCTAACCTACGAGCAGTACTTC.

This chain links TRBV3-1 (or the pseudogene TRBV3-2) with TRBJ1-3, with 9 bases fitting TRBD1. The CDR3 is made up of 15 amino acids. Trimming took 4 bases from V and 7 from J; bases not matched to a gene: 8. Germline V gene lookup returns CDR1 LGHDT and CDR2 YNNKEL (reference sequence). In nucleotides, the CDR3 is TGTGCCAGCAGCCTTCGGACAGGGGTTGATAACACCATATATTTT. As protein: CASSLRTGVDNTIYF.

This clone was seen once. The chain uses TRBV28 and TRBJ2-1, with TRBD1 as a possible D gene (6 bases). The CDR3 has 16 residues. Germline V lookup: CDR1 MDHEN, CDR2 SYDVKM. The V and J ends lost 3 bases and 2 bases respectively, with 14 bases between them. CDR3 region: CASSLVGGSTYNEQFF. CDR3 bases: TGTGCCAGCAGTTTGGTAGGGGGTTCAACCTACAATGAGCAGTTCTTC.

The rearrangement uses TRBV6-5 and TRBJ1-1, with D possibly TRBD1 on 6 matching bases. Germline-derived CDR1 and CDR2 are MNHEY and SVGAGI. CDR3 length: 13 amino acids. V was clipped by 6 bases and J by 3 bases, with 11 bases between them. For the CDR3, the DNA is TGTGCCAGCAGAGCGACAGGCTACACTGAAGCTTTCTTT. Protein product: CASRATGYTEAFF.